The clone carrying this TCR beta chain has ten or more counts. Its antigen remains unidentified. The germline V gene has CDR1 DFQATT and CDR2 SNEGSKA (reference sequence). V lost 5 bases and J 1 base, leaving 8 bases between the germline ends. CDR3 size: 12 residues. A single record per CDR3 protein comes from TCRdb applying MiXCR to the 5' RACE reads. The sample has 250,000 to 300,000 distinct CDR3 sequences, around 19% seen once; the top ten hold 7.8%. The data belong to a study of CD8 T cells in ankylosing spondylitis. Findings of the study overall: Earlier reports found some motif variants in synovial fluid and blood in reactive arthritis. Several highly homologous variants made up a TCR beta motif, and this motif appeared characteristic of ankylosing spondylitis blood.

Input material: blood, either unsorted or a sorted T cell fraction (not recorded which). The source is a male donor with ankylosing spondylitis or in good health (not recorded which). The chain is built from TRBV20-1 and TRBJ1-1; D gene unclear. The CDR3 reads CSAEEGNTEAFF. The CDR3 DNA reads TGCAGTGCTGAGGAGGGGAACACTGAAGCTTTCTTT.